The 32 T cell receptor beta chains given below trace back to one sample, sequenced in a study of blood T cell repertoires in COVID-19. Method: immunoSEQ multiplex PCR; TCRdb's copy keeps in-frame clones and lacks some. The sample consists of 450,000 to 500,000 clones, around 85% of them appearing once. Sequenced input: PBMCs or T cells enriched from blood (not recorded which). The origin of the receptors is a woman aged 55-70 years who had recovered from COVID-19.

This clone appeared a few times. The chain is built from TRBV5-6 and TRBJ1-2; D is undetermined. V lost 4 bases, J lost 10 bases, and 11 bases lay in between. The CDR3 runs to 11 residues. The germline V gene encodes CDR1 SGHDT and CDR2 YYEEEE. The CDR3: CASSADYYYTF. CDR3 DNA: TGTGCCAGCAGCGCCGACTATTACTACACCTTC.

This clone was seen a single time. V gene TRBV28 combines with J gene TRBJ1-6, with 9 nucleotides matching TRBD1. The V and J ends lost 6 bases and 8 bases, in that order; junction bases with no gene match: 8. The CDR3 has 15 residues. Germline V gene data show CDR1 as MDHEN and CDR2 as SYDVKM. For the CDR3, the DNA is TGTGCCAGCAGGGAAATCGGGACAGGGCATTCACCCCTCCACTTT. Protein product: CASREIGTGHSPLHF. Full variable domain (remainder filled in from reference TRBV28 and TRBJ1-6): DVKVTQSSRYLVKRTGEKVFLECVQDMDHENMFWYRQDPGLGLRLIYFSYDVKMKEKGDIPEGYSVSREKKERFSLILESASTNQTSMYLCASREIGTGHSPLHFGNGTRLTVT.

V and J are TRBV5-4 and TRBJ1-1; maybe TRBD1 (6 bases). The CDR3 contains 16 residues. V was cut by 3 bases and J by 4 bases, with 19 bases left in between. Germline CDR1 is SGHNT and CDR2 is YYREEE (reference sequence). The CDR3 loop reads CASSSGHPIWGTEAFF. CDR3 bases: TGTGCCAGCAGCTCGGGACATCCCATATGGGGCACTGAAGCTTTCTTT. The full variable domain, rest sourced from reference TRBV5-4 and TRBJ1-1, is ETGVTQSPTHLIKTRGQQVTLRCSSQSGHNTVSWYQQALGQGPQFIFQYYREEENGRGNFPPRFSGLQFPNYSSELNVNALELDDSALYLCASSSGHPIWGTEAFFGQGTRLTVV.

The chain has TRBV5-1 and TRBJ1-5, with D perhaps matching TRBD1 (5 bases). The CDR3 totals 15 residues. Germline V gene lookup returns CDR1 SGHRS and CDR2 YFSETQ. Trimming removed 3 bases from V and 7 bases from J, with 17 bases in between. DNA of the CDR3: TGCGCCAGCAGCTCAAACAGGAACGTCCGACAGCCCCAGCATTTT. Protein: CASSSNRNVRQPQHF.

The chain joins TRBV7-2 to TRBJ2-3; D might be TRBD2 (7 bases). CDR1 SGHTA and CDR2 FQGNSA come from the germline V gene. The CDR3 is made up of 14 amino acids. Between the trimmed V and J ends, which lost 6 bases and 5 bases, there was a span of 15 bases. The CDR3 nucleotides are TGTGCCAGCAGTGCCGGGGGGCCGAGAGATACGCAGTATTTT. Its translation is CASSAGGPRDTQYF.

V and J are TRBV19 and TRBJ1-5, with a tentative D call TRBD1 (6 bases). Germline assignment: CDR1 LNHDA and CDR2 SQIVND (reference sequence). The CDR3 runs 17 residues. Trimming removed 0 bases at V and 4 bases at J, with 16 bases between. The CDR3: CASSIDRGGRGNQPQHF. In DNA form, the CDR3 reads TGTGCCAGTAGTATAGATCGGGGTGGCAGGGGTAATCAGCCCCAGCATTTT.

Concerning this clone: Germline and junction disagree at one end, which may indicate a read error. V and J are TRBV4-1 and TRBJ1-5; 11 nucleotides agree with TRBD1. CDR1 and CDR2 from the germline V gene are MGHRA and YSYEKL. The CDR3 contains 14 residues. CDR3 DNA: TGCGCCAGCAGTCAAGGGACAGGGGGTAAGCCCCAGCATTTT. This translates into CASSQGTGGKPQHF.

The chain is built from TRBV5-4 and TRBJ2-2, with 8 bases aligning to TRBD2. With 4 bases clipped from V and 4 bases from J, the junction kept 3 bases outside the gene matches. The CDR3 totals 14 residues. CDR1 SGHNT and CDR2 YYREEE come from the germline V gene (reference sequence). The CDR3 sequence: CASSPGGTTGELFF. For the CDR3, the DNA is TGTGCCAGCAGCCCGGGAGGGACCACCGGGGAGCTGTTTTTT. Full variable domain (rest looked up from reference TRBV5-4 and TRBJ2-2): ETGVTQSPTHLIKTRGQQVTLRCSSQSGHNTVSWYQQALGQGPQFIFQYYREEENGRGNFPPRFSGLQFPNYSSELNVNALELDDSALYLCASSPGGTTGELFFGEGSRLTVL.

J is TRBJ2-3 and V is TRBV6-1; tentatively, D is TRBD1 (6 bases). V was clipped by 3 bases and J by 6 bases, with 13 bases between them. Per the germline V gene, CDR1 is MNHNS and CDR2 is SASEGT. The CDR3 is 14 residues long. The CDR3 loop reads CASSDRGGHDTQYF. In DNA form, the CDR3 reads TGTGCCAGCAGTGACAGGGGTGGGCACGATACGCAGTATTTT.

This chain joins TRBV12-5 and TRBJ1-2; 9 nucleotides agree with TRBD1. The J segment lost 2 bases and the V segment lost 6 bases, leaving 10 bases of the junction unmatched. The CDR3 runs to 16 residues. Germline CDR1 reads LGHNT; CDR2 reads FRNRAP. This CDR3 is CASGRQGELLNYGYTF. In DNA, the CDR3 is TGTGCTAGTGGCAGACAGGGGGAACTTCTAAACTATGGCTACACCTTC.

The chain has TRBV19 and TRBJ2-1; D remains ambiguous. From germline, CDR1 is LNHDA and CDR2 SQIVND (reference sequence). The CDR3 has 15 residues. V lost 4 bases to trimming and J lost 2 bases, with 12 bases between them. CDR3 sequence: CASSKPLVTYNEQFF. The CDR3, as DNA: TGTGCCAGTAGTAAACCTCTAGTTACCTACAATGAGCAGTTCTTC.

The chain uses TRBV28 and TRBJ2-5, with 9 bases lining up with TRBD2. Germline CDR1 MDHEN, CDR2 SYDVKM. This CDR3 comprises 14 residues. After removal of 6 bases from V and 5 bases from J, the junction contained 7 bases not matched to a gene. For the CDR3, the DNA is TGTGCCAGCAGGGGCGGGGGGGCGGTCGAGACCCAGTACTTC. It yields the protein CASRGGGAVETQYF.

The rearrangement links TRBV7-9 to TRBJ1-3; D ambiguous. CDR1 SEHNR and CDR2 FQNEAQ come from the germline V gene (reference sequence). The CDR3 is 15 residues long. The V gene lost 6 bases and the J gene lost 3 bases, with 15 bases spanning the gap. CDR3 region: CASRVEADVGNTIYF. As DNA, the CDR3 is TGTGCCAGCAGGGTAGAGGCAGACGTTGGAAACACCATATATTTT. Using reference TRBV7-9 and TRBJ1-3 for the parts outside the CDR3, the full variable domain is DTGVSQNPRHKITKRGQNVTFRCDPISEHNRLYWYRQTLGQGPEFLTYFQNEAQLEKSRLLSDRFSAERPKGSFSTLEIQRTEQGDSAMYLCASRVEADVGNTIYFGEGSWLTVV.

J is TRBJ2-7 and V is TRBV6-6, with TRBD1 identical over 11 bases. There are 16 residues in the CDR3. Germline CDR1 and CDR2: MNHNY and SVGAGI (reference sequence). V was pared by 6 bases and J by 4 bases, with 11 bases of the junction left unmatched. The CDR3 protein is CASSYFAGTGGYEQYF. In DNA form, the CDR3 reads TGTGCCAGCAGCTATTTCGCCGGGACAGGGGGGTACGAGCAGTACTTC.

The V and J genes are TRBV5-1 and TRBJ1-4; TRBD1 is a possible D gene (6 bases). Germline CDR1 is SGHRS and CDR2 is YFSETQ. The CDR3 totals 14 residues. Trimming pared 9 bases from V and 8 bases from J, leaving 20 bases between. CDR3 sequence: CATSRGGRKEKLFF. CDR3 bases: TGCGCCACCTCCAGGGGCGGCCGAAAAGAAAAACTGTTTTTT.

CDR3 DNA sequence: TGTGCCAGCACTTACACCCCCCAGTATGGCTACACCTTC. This codes for CASTYTPQYGYTF. The chain is built from TRBV12-3 or TRBV12-4 and TRBJ1-2; D call uncertain. The CDR3 length is 13 residues. V shed 7 bases and J shed 5 bases, with 14 bases lying between them.

V usage is TRBV11-3 and J usage is TRBJ2-1, with 9 bases aligning to TRBD2. With V trimmed by 1 base and J by 3 bases, 7 bases remained unmatched. This CDR3 contains 17 residues. The V gene's germline CDR1 is SGHNT and CDR2 YENEEA. Here the CDR3 reads CASSLVSYSGGYNEQFF. CDR3 coding DNA: TGTGCCAGCAGCTTAGTTTCGTATAGCGGGGGCTACAATGAGCAGTTCTTC.

The CDR3: CASSVKQGAEAFF. DNA of the CDR3: TGTGCCAGCAGTGTCAAACAGGGGGCTGAAGCTTTCTTT. This chain joins TRBV27 and TRBJ1-1; 8 bases align to TRBD1. Losses at the gene ends were 5 bases for V and 6 bases for J; bases not matched to a gene: 5. Per germline, CDR1 MNHEY and CDR2 SMNVEV (reference sequence). The CDR3 length is 13 residues.

This chain joins TRBV7-8 and TRBJ2-1; D ambiguous. The germline V gene has CDR1 SGHVS and CDR2 FQNEAQ. The ends were cut back, 3 bases at V and 5 bases at J, with 8 bases in the middle. This CDR3 comprises 13 residues. The CDR3 protein is CASSLLRNNEQFF. Here the CDR3 DNA reads TGTGCCAGCAGCTTGTTGAGAAACAATGAGCAGTTCTTC.

V gene TRBV7-9 combines with J gene TRBJ1-4; D gene uncertain. CDR1 is SEHNR, CDR2 FQNEAQ, per germline (reference sequence). Deletions cut 8 bases from V and 8 bases from J, with 15 bases between. CDR3 length equals 13 residues. CDR3 region: CASGEGLIEKLFF. The CDR3 nucleotides are TGTGCCAGCGGGGAGGGTTTAATCGAAAAACTGTTTTTT.

The rearrangement links TRBV5-1 to TRBJ2-2, with TRBD1 matching 7 bases. V shed 0 bases, J shed 5 bases, and the junction held 10 bases outside the gene matches. The germline V gene has CDR1 SGHRS and CDR2 YFSETQ. This CDR3 region has 17 residues. This CDR3 reads CASSLGPTGAGTGELFF. The CDR3 nucleotides are TGCGCCAGCAGCTTGGGACCTACAGGGGCTGGGACCGGGGAGCTGTTTTTT.

This clone was seen a few times. This chain links TRBV5-4 with TRBJ2-1; maybe TRBD2 (5 bases). The CDR3 has 14 amino acids. CDR1 and CDR2 (germline): SGHNT, YYREEE (reference sequence). V gave up 0 bases and J gave up 10 bases, with 14 bases separating them. The DNA for the CDR3 is TGTGCCAGCAGCTTGGGGTCCGTTTCGGGAGAGCAGTTCTTC. This gives the protein CASSLGSVSGEQFF. Full variable domain (remainder filled in from reference TRBV5-4 and TRBJ2-1): ETGVTQSPTHLIKTRGQQVTLRCSSQSGHNTVSWYQQALGQGPQFIFQYYREEENGRGNFPPRFSGLQFPNYSSELNVNALELDDSALYLCASSLGSVSGEQFFGPGTRLTVL.

The J gene is TRBJ1-1, the V gene TRBV6-5, with 7 bases aligning to TRBD1. Germline CDR1 MNHEY, CDR2 SVGAGI. V gave up 8 bases and J gave up 12 bases; unmatched junction bases: 9. This CDR3 has 11 amino acids. The CDR3 sequence is CASQRQGRTFF. The CDR3 region has the DNA TGTGCCAGCCAGAGACAGGGTCGAACTTTCTTT.

The rearrangement uses TRBV6-5 and TRBJ2-3; a weak D match, TRBD2 (6 bases). From germline, CDR1 is MNHEY and CDR2 SVGAGI. The ends were cut back, 0 bases at V and 1 base at J, with 8 bases in the middle. This CDR3 has 15 amino acids. The CDR3 coding sequence is TGTGCCAGCAGTTACTCGTGGGGGGGCACAGATACGCAGTATTTT. Residues: CASSYSWGGTDTQYF.

This chain connects TRBV24-1 to TRBJ2-1, with 15 bases identical to TRBD2. The germline gives CDR1 KGHDR, CDR2 SFDVKD. The CDR3 loop spans 16 amino acids. V lost 2 bases and J lost 8; bases outside the gene matches: 3. The CDR3 is CATSDWTSGGAYEQFF. The CDR3 DNA is TGTGCCACCAGTGATTGGACTAGCGGGGGGGCCTATGAGCAGTTCTTC.

This clone occurred a few times. In the same sample, other DNA sequences code for this CDR3. This chain uses TRBV7-2 with TRBJ2-7; TRBD1 agrees at 9 bases. CDR1 and CDR2 from the germline V gene are SGHTA and FQGNSA. CDR3 length equals 14 residues. Trimming at V came to 1 base and at J to 2 bases, leaving 0 bases not matched to a gene. The CDR3 region has the DNA TGTGCCAGCAGCTTAGGACAGGGGGCCTACGAGCAGTACTTC. It encodes CASSLGQGAYEQYF.

This clone was seen a few times. The chain couples TRBV11-2 to TRBJ2-2, with 9 bases matching TRBD2. J gave up 7 bases and V 2 bases, and 5 bases lay outside the gene matches. Germline CDR1 is SGHAT and CDR2 is FQNNGV. CDR3 length equals 15 residues. The CDR3 loop reads CASSLPTSGNGELFF. DNA for the CDR3: TGTGCCAGCAGCTTACCGACTAGCGGTAACGGGGAGCTGTTTTTT.

This clone was counted a single time. At one end the junction does not follow the germline gene, possibly because of a read error. Other DNA sequences in the same sample also yield this CDR3. The rearrangement links TRBV12-3 or TRBV12-4 to TRBJ1-2; D perhaps matches TRBD1 (6 bases). The CDR3 runs 13 residues. CDR3 region: CASSGQNSYGYTF. The CDR3 region has the DNA TGCGCCAGCAGTGGACAGAACTCCTATGGCTACACCTTC.

This sequence joins TRBV5-8 and TRBJ1-1, with D possibly matching TRBD1 (5 bases). Trimming removed 4 bases at V and 5 bases at J, with 18 bases between. In germline, CDR1 is SGHTS, CDR2 YDEGEE. The CDR3 length is 15 residues. CDR3: CASSARPWGGTEAFF. In DNA form, the CDR3 reads TGTGCCAGCAGCGCTAGGCCGTGGGGGGGAACTGAAGCTTTCTTT.

In this sample, this clone turned up once. CDR3 bases: TGTGCCAGCAGCCTAGCGGGGGGGTCCAATGAGCAGTTCTTC. It translates to CASSLAGGSNEQFF. The rearrangement uses TRBV11-2 and TRBJ2-1; 12 bases align to TRBD2. The CDR3 loop spans 14 amino acids. The germline V gene encodes CDR1 SGHAT and CDR2 FQNNGV. V lost 5 bases to trimming and J lost 6 bases; unmatched junction nucleotides: 2.

The chain uses TRBV19 and TRBJ1-6; TRBD1 matches at 8 bases. Germline CDR1 LNHDA, CDR2 SQIVND (reference sequence). With V trimmed by 5 bases and J by 9 bases, 6 bases remained unmatched. This CDR3 has 14 amino acids. The CDR3 here is CASSLTGDGSPLHF. The CDR3 region has the DNA TGTGCCAGTAGTTTGACAGGGGACGGTTCACCCCTCCACTTT.

The chain uses TRBV6-1 and TRBJ1-4; perhaps TRBD1 as D (5 bases). With 0 bases removed from V and 2 bases from J, the gap between germline ends came to 10 bases. This CDR3 contains 16 residues. CDR1 is MNHNS, CDR2 SASEGT, per germline. The CDR3 sequence is CASSEARGSTNEKLFF. The CDR3 nucleotides are TGTGCCAGCAGTGAAGCGCGGGGGAGTACTAATGAAAAACTGTTTTTT.